One sample yielded the 13 T cell receptor beta chains listed below, sequenced in a study of shared clonotypes between healthy human individuals. It was CD45RO-negative cells, positively selected for CCR7, that made up naive CD8 cells, with terminally differentiated effector memory CD45RA+ cells excluded. Method: immunoSEQ multiplex PCR; TCRdb's copy keeps in-frame clones and lacks some. The sample contains around 560,000 clones, roughly 96% of which appear only once. Specimen: naive CD8+ T cells sorted from blood. All receptors derive from a woman aged 25 to 39 in good health.

This sequence joins TRBV27 and TRBJ1-1; no clear D. V was trimmed by 6 bases and J by 0 bases, leaving 17 bases between them. Germline assignment: CDR1 MNHEY and CDR2 SMNVEV (reference sequence). The CDR3 contains 16 residues. CDR3 residues: CASSSGPGSMNTEAFF. The DNA of the CDR3 is TGTGCCAGCAGCTCCGGACCTGGTTCCATGAACACTGAAGCTTTCTTT.

The chain employs TRBV2 and TRBJ2-7, with 9 bases that match TRBD1. Germline CDR1 SNHLY, CDR2 FYNNEI. This CDR3 region has 14 residues. Losses at the gene ends were 10 bases for V and 2 bases for J; bases not matched to a gene: 9. CDR3 nucleotides: TGTGCCACCTCGGACAGGGGAGGGCCCTACGAGCAGTACTTC. Amino acids: CATSDRGGPYEQYF.

This chain connects TRBV25-1 to TRBJ1-1; TRBD1 matches 7 bases. After removal of 4 bases from V and 11 bases from J, the junction contained 13 bases not matched to a gene. Germline V gives CDR1 MGHDK, CDR2 SYGVNS. This CDR3 is 14 amino acids long. CDR3 loop: CASSGWDSQRRAFF. In DNA form, the CDR3 reads TGTGCCAGCAGTGGTTGGGACAGCCAGAGACGGGCTTTCTTT.

The chain links TRBV27 to TRBJ2-7, with no clear D. V shed 2 bases and J shed 3 bases, with 8 bases lying between them. This CDR3 region has 13 residues. Germline V CDR1 and CDR2: MNHEY, SMNVEV (reference sequence). Here the CDR3 DNA reads TGTGCCAGCAGTTTAAGGCGGAGCTACGAGCAGTACTTC. This gives the protein CASSLRRSYEQYF.

The chain uses TRBV28 and TRBJ1-1, with 7 bases matching TRBD1. CDR1 and CDR2 from the germline V gene are MDHEN and SYDVKM. J lost 1 base, V lost 4 bases, and 3 bases had no gene match. The CDR3 has 14 amino acids. The CDR3 region has the DNA TGTGCCAGCAGTTCGACAGGGCCGAACACTGAAGCTTTCTTT. Its protein product is CASSSTGPNTEAFF.

The CDR3 here is CASSDKFVGETQYF. For the CDR3, the DNA is TGTGCCAGCAGTGATAAGTTCGTCGGAGAGACCCAGTACTTC. The V and J genes are TRBV2 and TRBJ2-5, with D unclear. V was trimmed by 3 bases and J by 4 bases, leaving 12 bases between them. This CDR3 has 14 residues. CDR1 is SNHLY and CDR2 is FYNNEI in the germline V gene.

The gene calls are TRBV27 and TRBJ2-7; no firm D call. CDR1 and CDR2 (germline): MNHEY, SMNVEV (reference sequence). This CDR3 spans 13 amino acids. Deletions cut 5 bases from V and 4 bases from J, with 12 bases between. CDR3 sequence (DNA): TGTGCCAGCAGTCCCGGGTTTGGGTACGAGCAGTACTTC. Residues: CASSPGFGYEQYF.

This chain joins TRBV27 and TRBJ1-1, with D possibly TRBD1 on 5 matching bases. This CDR3 is 13 amino acids long. V gave up 5 bases and J gave up 5 bases, with 12 bases separating them. Per the germline V gene, CDR1 is MNHEY and CDR2 is SMNVEV (reference sequence). CDR3 region: CASSMGGITEAFF. As DNA, the CDR3 is TGTGCCAGCAGTATGGGGGGTATAACTGAAGCTTTCTTT.

The chain has TRBV19 and TRBJ2-5, with TRBD2 matching over 10 bases. V was pared by 5 bases and J by 5 bases, with 23 bases of the junction left unmatched. The CDR3 spans 20 residues. Germline CDR1 is LNHDA and CDR2 is SQIVND (reference sequence). CDR3 nucleotides: TGTGCCAGTAGTCAATGGGCGGGAGATGTAGCGGGAGGTAGGCGGGAGACCCAGTACTTC. Protein: CASSQWAGDVAGGRRETQYF.

The rearrangement links TRBV14 to TRBJ2-7; no firm D call. V lost 2 bases to trimming and J lost 0 bases, with 8 bases between them. CDR3 size: 14 residues. Germline V CDR1 and CDR2: SGHDN, FVKESK. CDR3 region: CASSQTPRSYEQYF. CDR3 DNA: TGTGCCAGCAGCCAAACTCCTCGCTCCTACGAGCAGTACTTC.

CDR3: CASSPPGATYNEQFF. The DNA of the CDR3 is TGTGCCAGCTCACCTCCGGGAGCAACCTACAATGAGCAGTTCTTC. V is TRBV18 and J is TRBJ2-1, with a weak D call TRBD2 (6 bases). V lost 3 bases and J 2 bases, leaving 11 bases between the germline ends. Germline CDR1 KGHSH, CDR2 LQKENI. The CDR3 has 15 residues.

The J gene is TRBJ2-7, the V gene TRBV5-1; no reliable D call. This CDR3 contains 13 residues. The V and J ends lost 4 bases and 6 bases respectively, with 14 bases between them. Germline V gene lookup returns CDR1 SGHRS and CDR2 YFSETQ. This CDR3 reads CASSQDLASEQYF. The CDR3 bases are TGCGCCAGCAGCCAGGACCTCGCCAGCGAGCAGTACTTC. Together with reference TRBV5-1 and TRBJ2-7, the CDR3 gives the full variable domain: KAGVTQTPRYLIKTRGQQVTLSCSPISGHRSVSWYQQTPGQGLQFLFEYFSETQRNKGNFPGRFSGRQFSNSRSEMNVSTLELGDSALYLCASSQDLASEQYFGPGTRLTVT.

V usage is TRBV7-9 and J usage is TRBJ1-4; tentative D call: TRBD1 (6 bases). The CDR3 covers 14 residues. Per the germline V gene, CDR1 is SEHNR and CDR2 is FQNEAQ (reference sequence). Trimming pared 6 bases from V and 6 bases from J, leaving 14 bases between. DNA of the CDR3: TGTGCCAGCAGTCCACAGGGTTTGGATGAAAAACTGTTTTTT. Protein: CASSPQGLDEKLFF.